This T cell receptor (beta chain) was sequenced during a study of blood T cell repertoires in COVID-19 (dated by TCRdb to 2018 to 2020). Study-level background: Samples covering the acute and convalescent phases of COVID-19 were provided by collaborators in the United States, Italy and Spain. The prospective study material was composed of cDNA or gDNA derived from T cells, B-cell-depleted T cells, or PBMCs. Subjects who had been exposed to COVID-19, were actively infected with it, or had recovered from it provided the deeply sampled blood TCRbeta repertoires that made up the dataset. The repertoires were released in a freely available public database meant as a resource for research on the immune response to SARS-CoV-2. The samples were drawn from the first 160 participants of the ongoing ImmuneRACE study and from 1,254 subjects provided by 6 global collaborators. The sample metadata nearly always contained a de-identified subject ID, COVID-19 status, age in years and sex. Where HLA class I and class II types were available, the types were taken from metadata supplied by the sample provider, not from assay-based typing. Study-wide findings and limitations: How much clinical and demographic metadata was included differed by source and by participant, and the metadata was provided uncurated.

TCRbeta CDR3 regions were amplified from genomic DNA by means of the immunoSEQ Assay, a bias-controlled multiplex PCR. From the authors' description of their analysis: The number of nucleated cells in each sample was estimated by amplification of reference gene primers within the assay. To quantify the absolute abundance of each unique TCRbeta CDR3 rearrangement, sequence reads were collapsed and filtered. For each sample, productive Simpson clonality was calculated as the square root of Simpson's diversity index across productive rearrangements. The clones in this table, taken by TCRdb from immuneACCESS, are in-frame only. Not every clone is retained; where verified, under half of the shortfall comes from an unresolved V gene, and the cause of the rest is unknown. V and J calls and clone size are as listed in that table; D and trimming were resolved from the DNA. Here the sample has fewer than 350,000 clones; roughly nine tenths occur a single time. Of the sample, 1.7% falls within the top ten clones.

Looking up the germline V gene yields CDR1 SGHDN and CDR2 FVKESK. Counted from cysteine to phenylalanine, this CDR3 has 15 amino acids. Only CDR3 DNA remains: 45 bases, in frame from the first base. The trim is 3 bases for V and 4 bases for J, with a gap of 10 bases between the germline ends. About this clone: The antigen it binds to is not known. No base qualities exist here, and no much larger clone lies one base off it.

In the prospective study, participants were 18 to 89 years old, resided in 20 to 30 geographic areas of the United States, and were enrolled through a virtual design. In the prospective study, cohorts were assigned on the basis of participant-reported clinical history obtained from a screening survey and a study questionnaire. For ImmuneRACE Cohort 3, a participant was defined as recovered based on two consecutive negative NP/OP PCR tests, clearance by a healthcare professional, or resolution of symptoms. Mobile phlebotomists in the prospective study collected whole blood, serum and a nasopharyngeal or oropharyngeal swab from every participant. Participants in the prospective study had the option to provide additional blood draws and questionnaires over a roughly 2-month period. Before DNA extraction, prospective study blood samples were shipped either frozen or at room temperature.

Sequenced: PBMCs or T cells enriched from blood (not recorded which). The V and J segments used are TRBV14 and TRBJ2-6, with a tentative D gene TRBD1 over 6 matching bases. The TCR originated in a woman between 40 and 50 years old who had recovered from COVID-19. The DNA is TGTGCCAGCAGCCATCTGGGGACAGGGGCCAACGTCCTGACTTTC. Its protein product is CASSHLGTGANVLTF.